The 11 T cell receptor beta chains below come from one sample, sequenced in a study of blood T cell repertoires in COVID-19. Assay used: immunoSEQ multiplex PCR; TCRdb lists only in-frame clones, some missing. This sample has 200,000 to 250,000 clones, with roughly 88% found just once. The source material was peripheral blood. Every receptor here comes from a young man with active or convalescent COVID-19.

Comments on this clone: The junction and the germline gene differ at one end; a read error may be behind it. The rearrangement uses TRBV7-6 and TRBJ2-3; tentatively, D is TRBD1 (6 bases). CDR1 SGHVS and CDR2 FNYEAQ come from the germline V gene. This CDR3 spans 13 amino acids. The CDR3 region is CASSPRQAETQYF. Here the CDR3 DNA reads TGTGCCAGCAGCCCCAGACAGGCAGAGACGCAGTATTTT.

V is TRBV5-4 and J is TRBJ2-2; tentative D call: TRBD1 (6 bases). Germline V gives CDR1 SGHNT, CDR2 YYREEE (reference sequence). The germline V and J ends were trimmed by 6 bases and 0 bases, with 15 bases remaining between them. CDR3 length: 16 amino acids. The CDR3 region has the DNA TGTGCCAGCAACCCGATGACAGGCACGAACACCGGGGAGCTGTTTTTT. Translation gives CASNPMTGTNTGELFF.

V gene TRBV30 combines with J gene TRBJ1-2; TRBD1 agrees at 9 bases. This CDR3 region has 17 residues. The V segment lost 4 bases and the J segment 2 bases; nucleotides outside the gene matches: 14. Per the germline V gene, CDR1 is GTSNPN and CDR2 is SVGIG (reference sequence). The CDR3 loop reads CAWKGISRDRENYGYTF. The CDR3 bases are TGTGCCTGGAAAGGGATATCCCGGGACAGGGAAAACTATGGCTACACCTTC. Supplemented by reference TRBV30 and TRBJ1-2, the full variable domain reads SQTIHQWPATLVQPVGSPLSLECTVEGTSNPNLYWYRQAAGRGLQLLFYSVGIGQISSEVPQNLSASRPQDRQFILSSKKLLLSDSGFYLCAWKGISRDRENYGYTFGSGTRLTVV.

The genes are TRBV10-1 and TRBJ2-1, with no clear D. V was pared by 0 bases and J by 15 bases, with 15 bases between. CDR1 is WNHNN, CDR2 SYGVQD, per germline (reference sequence). CDR3 length: 13 residues. Written as DNA, the CDR3 is TGCGCCAGCAGTGAGTCTCCCCATTTCGCCGGGTTCTTC. Translation: CASSESPHFAGFF.

This chain connects TRBV20-1 to TRBJ2-5, with TRBD2 matching over 8 bases. The length of the CDR3 is 17 residues. Germline V lookup: CDR1 DFQATT, CDR2 SNEGSKA (reference sequence). The V segment lost 3 bases and the J segment 3 bases; nucleotides outside the gene matches: 15. The CDR3 DNA reads TGCAGTGCTAGTTATTATTCGGGTAGCGGGGCGGAAGAGACCCAGTACTTC. Translation: CSASYYSGSGAEETQYF.

The chain carries TRBV7-2 and TRBJ1-2; maybe TRBD1 (6 bases). CDR1 and CDR2 (germline): SGHTA, FQGNSA. Trimming took off 5 bases at V and 2 bases at J, with 12 bases between the two ends. The CDR3 extends over 14 amino acids. CDR3 in DNA: TGTGCCAGCAGCCCGGACAGTACGAACTATGGCTACACCTTC. This encodes CASSPDSTNYGYTF. Full variable domain (outside the CDR3, taken from reference TRBV7-2 and TRBJ1-2): GAGVSQSPSNKVTEKGKDVELRCDPISGHTALYWYRQSLGQGLEFLIYFQGNSAPDKSGLPSDRFSAERTGGSVSTLTIQRTQQEDSAVYLCASSPDSTNYGYTFGSGTRLTVV.

The chain couples TRBV20-1 to TRBJ2-3; D gene unclear. The V end was cut by 3 bases, the J end by 0 bases, with 13 bases between. Germline-derived CDR1 and CDR2 are DFQATT and SNEGSKA (reference sequence). There are 15 residues in the CDR3. Written as DNA, the CDR3 is TGCAGTGCTAGTCGAGGTGCCAAAAGCACAGATACGCAGTATTTT. It specifies CSASRGAKSTDTQYF.

The V and J genes are TRBV24-1 and TRBJ2-1; D is possibly TRBD1 (5 bases). CDR1 and CDR2 (germline): KGHDR, SFDVKD. V was trimmed by 2 bases and J by 1 base, leaving 11 bases between them. The CDR3 sequence is 16 residues long. The DNA of the CDR3 is TGTGCCACCAGTGATTGGGGCAGCCTTTCCTACAATGAGCAGTTCTTC. Translated: CATSDWGSLSYNEQFF.

The CDR3, as DNA: TGTGCCAGCAGTCGGACAGGGAGGTCGTCGGGCAATCAGCCCCAGCATTTT. Translating it yields CASSRTGRSSGNQPQHF. V gene TRBV6-6 combines with J gene TRBJ1-5, with 8 bases identical to TRBD1. Germline V gene data show CDR1 as MNHNY and CDR2 as SVGAGI (reference sequence). The CDR3 is made up of 17 amino acids. Trimming cost V 5 bases and J 2 bases; bases outside gene matches: 11.

The V gene is TRBV5-4, the J gene TRBJ2-1; 9 bases match TRBD2. Germline trimming cut 2 bases from V and 9 bases from J; bases unmatched to any gene: 6. The CDR3 contains 14 residues. Germline CDR1 and CDR2: SGHNT and YYREEE (reference sequence). The CDR3 DNA sequence: TGTGCCAGCAGCTTAACCGGGACTAGCATTGAGCAGTTCTTC. It yields the protein CASSLTGTSIEQFF.

This chain uses TRBV6-5 with TRBJ1-6; D is uncertain. The V and J ends lost 0 bases and 5 bases respectively, with 8 bases between them. In germline, CDR1 is MNHEY, CDR2 SVGAGI. This CDR3 has 15 residues. CDR3 in DNA: TGTGCCAGCAGTTACTCGGGGAGCAATAATTCACCCCTCCACTTT. Protein sequence: CASSYSGSNNSPLHF.